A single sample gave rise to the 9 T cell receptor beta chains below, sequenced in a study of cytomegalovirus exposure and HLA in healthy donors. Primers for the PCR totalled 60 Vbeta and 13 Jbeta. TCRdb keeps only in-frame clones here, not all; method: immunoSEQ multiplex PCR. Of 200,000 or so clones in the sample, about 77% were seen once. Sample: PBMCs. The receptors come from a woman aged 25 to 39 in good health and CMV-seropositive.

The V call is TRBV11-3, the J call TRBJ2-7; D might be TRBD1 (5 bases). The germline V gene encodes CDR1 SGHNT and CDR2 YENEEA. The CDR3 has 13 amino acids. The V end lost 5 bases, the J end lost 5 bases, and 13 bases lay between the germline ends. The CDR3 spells CASSPDSVDEQYF. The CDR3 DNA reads TGTGCCAGCAGCCCAGACAGTGTCGACGAGCAGTACTTC.

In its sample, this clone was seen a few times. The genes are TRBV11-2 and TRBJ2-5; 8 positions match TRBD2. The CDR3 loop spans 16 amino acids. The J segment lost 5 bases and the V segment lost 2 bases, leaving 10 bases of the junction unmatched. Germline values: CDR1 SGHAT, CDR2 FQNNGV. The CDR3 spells CASSLRGGRHRETQYF. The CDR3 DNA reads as TGTGCCAGCAGCTTACGGGGGGGCCGTCATAGGGAGACCCAGTACTTC.

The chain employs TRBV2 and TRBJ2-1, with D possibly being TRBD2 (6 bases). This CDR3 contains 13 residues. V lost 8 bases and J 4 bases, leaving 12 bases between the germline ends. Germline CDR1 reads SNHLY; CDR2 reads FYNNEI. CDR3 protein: CASRGGDYNEQFF. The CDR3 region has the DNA TGTGCCAGCCGCGGCGGGGATTACAATGAGCAGTTCTTC.

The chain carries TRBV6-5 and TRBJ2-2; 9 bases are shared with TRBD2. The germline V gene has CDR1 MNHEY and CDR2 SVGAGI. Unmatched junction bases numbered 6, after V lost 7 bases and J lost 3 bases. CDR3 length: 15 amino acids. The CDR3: CASTYGTSYTGELFF. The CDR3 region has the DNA TGTGCCAGCACCTACGGGACTAGCTACACCGGGGAGCTGTTTTTT.

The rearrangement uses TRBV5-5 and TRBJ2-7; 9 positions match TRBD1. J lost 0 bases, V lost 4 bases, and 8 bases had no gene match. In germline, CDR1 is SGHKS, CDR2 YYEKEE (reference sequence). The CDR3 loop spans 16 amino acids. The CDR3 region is CASSASGTGNSYEQYF. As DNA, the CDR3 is TGTGCCAGCAGCGCCTCCGGGACAGGGAACTCCTACGAGCAGTACTTC.

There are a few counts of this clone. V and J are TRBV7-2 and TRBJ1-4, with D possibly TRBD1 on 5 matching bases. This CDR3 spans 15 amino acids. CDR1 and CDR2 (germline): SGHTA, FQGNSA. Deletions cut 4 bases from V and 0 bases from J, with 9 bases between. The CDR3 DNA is TGTGCCAGCAGCTCCGGGGGGACAACTAATGAAAAACTGTTTTTT. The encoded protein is CASSSGGTTNEKLFF.

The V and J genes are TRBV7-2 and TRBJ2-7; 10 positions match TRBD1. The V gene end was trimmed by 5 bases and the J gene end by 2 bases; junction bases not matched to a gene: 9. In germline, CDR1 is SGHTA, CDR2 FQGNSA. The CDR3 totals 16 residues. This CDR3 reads CASSPGGGTGAYEQYF. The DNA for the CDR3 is TGTGCCAGCAGCCCCGGGGGTGGGACAGGGGCCTACGAGCAGTACTTC.

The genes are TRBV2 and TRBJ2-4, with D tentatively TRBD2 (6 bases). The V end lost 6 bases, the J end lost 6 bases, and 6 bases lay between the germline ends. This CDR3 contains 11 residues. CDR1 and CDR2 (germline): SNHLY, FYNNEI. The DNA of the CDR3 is TGTGCCAGCAGGGAGGGAAACATTCAGTACTTC. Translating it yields CASREGNIQYF.

CDR3 DNA sequence: TGTGCCAGCAGCGCCACTCGGGGGTACGAGCAGTACTTC. It codes for CASSATRGYEQYF. The gene calls are TRBV7-2 and TRBJ2-7; D possibly corresponds to TRBD2 (6 bases). The CDR3 is 13 amino acids. Deletions cut 5 bases from V and 4 bases from J, with 12 bases between. Germline V gene lookup returns CDR1 SGHTA and CDR2 FQGNSA.